This note documents a single T cell receptor beta chain sequence. Its specificity is not known. The sample comes from a study of cytomegalovirus exposure and HLA in healthy donors. As for the study in general: Researchers previously reported finding roughly 120 million unique TCR beta sequences from about 170 million T cells. Study findings and constraints: The authors considered a cluster of highly shared sequence variants likely to be a sequencing artifact.

This CDR3 spans 16 amino acids. In germline, CDR1 is GTSNPN, CDR2 SVGIG (reference sequence). V gave up 4 bases and J gave up 4 bases; unmatched junction bases: 12. PCR involved 60 Vbeta and 13 Jbeta primers. Clones were read by immunoSEQ multiplex PCR, and TCRdb kept only the in-frame ones, dropping some. The sample table includes around 42,000 clones. The sequence derives from a man in his thirties or forties in good health and CMV-seronegative. V is TRBV30 and J is TRBJ1-2, with 10 bases aligning to TRBD1. Sequenced material: PBMCs. The CDR3 sequence is CAWIPWGTGDPYGYTF. The DNA of the CDR3 is TGTGCCTGGATACCCTGGGGGACAGGGGATCCCTATGGCTACACCTTC.